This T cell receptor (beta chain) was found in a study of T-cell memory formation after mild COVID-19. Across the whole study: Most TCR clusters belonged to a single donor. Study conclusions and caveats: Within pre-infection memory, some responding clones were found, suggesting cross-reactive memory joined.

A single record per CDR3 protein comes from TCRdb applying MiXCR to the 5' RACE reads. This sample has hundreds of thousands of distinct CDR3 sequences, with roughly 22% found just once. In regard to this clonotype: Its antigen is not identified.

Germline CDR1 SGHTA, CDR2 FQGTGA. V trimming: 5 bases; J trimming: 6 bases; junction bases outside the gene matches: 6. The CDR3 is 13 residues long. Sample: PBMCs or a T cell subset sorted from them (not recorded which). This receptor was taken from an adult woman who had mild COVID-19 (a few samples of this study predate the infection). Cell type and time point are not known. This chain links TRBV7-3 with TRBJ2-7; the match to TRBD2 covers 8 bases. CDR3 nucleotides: TGTGCCAGCAGCCGAGTGGCGGGGGGCGAGCAGTACTTC. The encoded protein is CASSRVAGGEQYF. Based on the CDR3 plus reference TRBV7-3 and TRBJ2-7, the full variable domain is GAGVSQTPSNKVTEKGKYVELRCDPISGHTALYWYRQSLGQGPEFLIYFQGTGAADDSGLPNDRFFAVRPEGSVSTLKIQRTERGDSAVYLCASSRVAGGEQYFGPGTRLTVT.